This T cell receptor beta chain is drawn from a study of CD8+ T cells in alopecia areata. As to treatment: oral pan-JAK inhibitor, 5-10 mg twice daily. In each case, RNA was isolated and then reverse transcribed into cDNA as the sequencing template. Profiled with immunoSEQ multiplex PCR; TCRdb holds only in-frame clones, not every one. This table has about 210,000 clones, 40% to 55% appearing once. This CDR3 is 13 amino acids long. V lost 7 bases and J 2 bases, leaving 12 bases between the germline ends. CDR1 and CDR2 from the germline V gene are SQVTM and ANQGSEA. The sample was CD4+ T cells sorted from blood, taken at approximately week 37, from a patient treated with tofacitinib. The rearrangement joins TRBV29-1 to TRBJ2-1, with D tentatively TRBD1 or TRBD2 (5 bases each). The TCR was taken from a human donor with alopecia areata. Written as DNA, the CDR3 is TGCAGCGCACCGGGACGGACCTACAATGAGCAGTTCTTC. Encoded protein: CSAPGRTYNEQFF.